This TCR beta chain came from a study of human T cells and chemical hapten exposure. Indicated time point: patch test 2, 6 weeks after DPC sensitization. The treatment: therapeutic diphenylcyclopropenone sensitization with weekly scalp DPC. Blood was drawn before each patch test was applied. Germline V gene lookup returns CDR1 LGHNA and CDR2 YSLEER. V gave up 0 bases and J gave up 7 bases; unmatched junction bases: 4. This CDR3 is 15 amino acids long. What the library attached to individual cDNA molecules were unique molecular identifiers. MiXCR was run by TCRdb on the RACE reads, yielding one entry per CDR3 protein. The profile shows about 400,000 distinct CDR3 sequences, about 6.9% of them singletons.

The clonotype originates from a woman under 30 with alopecia areata. Some clones in this sample may be carry-over from other donors' samples. The chain joins TRBV4-3 to TRBJ1-4, with 8 bases fitting TRBD1. Sequencing was performed on whole blood, taken in connection with sensitization to the hapten diphenylcyclopropenone (DPC). CDR3 sequence (DNA): TGCGCCAGCAGCCAAGAAACAGGGGGGAGTGAAAAACTGTTTTTT. It codes for CASSQETGGSEKLFF.